The TCR beta chain described here comes from a study of beta chain features in type 1 diabetes. Study findings and constraints: Cells expressing TCR highly could be over-represented by cDNA sequencing. Within the patient group, naive, central memory and Treg TCRB repertoires appeared more similar to each other than within healthy donors. The question left open here concerned HLA type influencing TCRB rearrangement.

The V gene end was trimmed by 3 bases and the J gene end by 8 bases; junction bases not matched to a gene: 8. Per germline, CDR1 SGHTA and CDR2 FQGNSA. CDR3 size: 15 residues. Only a few counts were recorded for this clone. Its antigen is unidentified. The study reverse transcribed the entire isolated RNA, so it sequenced expressed TCRB transcripts. It was found that naive, central memory and regulatory T cell samples averaged approximately 3.6 million reads. Profiling relied on immunoSEQ multiplex PCR, and the TCRdb table lists in-frame clones only, not all of them. The sample holds roughly 140,000 clones, around 50% seen once.

The specimen sequenced was Tregs from blood. The TCR sequence derives from a man between 18 and 35 years old in good health. The chain links TRBV7-2 to TRBJ2-2; 8 bases fit TRBD2. The CDR3 DNA reads as TGTGCCAGCAGCTTTTCGGGGGGGGCCTCGGGGGAGCTGTTTTTT. This codes for CASSFSGGASGELFF.